Here is one T cell receptor (beta chain) with its context. Its antigen is not known. These data come from a study of identical twins. TCRdb processed the 5' RACE reads anew with MiXCR; each CDR3 protein has one entry. The data contain more than 1.5 million distinct CDR3 sequences, roughly 35% of them singletons. Overall study results and limits: Model-predicted out-of-frame TCR alpha sharing fell below observed values in monozygotic twins. Invariant MAIT and iNKT cells could partly confound zero-insertion analyses. Interpretation of the results relied on cross-sectional statistical analysis and not on following the same donors. In beta out-of-frame sequences, the excess sharing between twins was weaker.

The germline V gene encodes CDR1 ENHRY and CDR2 SYGVKD. The length of the CDR3 is 12 residues. V was trimmed by 5 bases and J by 5 bases, leaving 9 bases between them. This receptor was taken from a newborn girl in good health. The genes are TRBV10-3 and TRBJ1-1; D not certain. Sequencing was done on a sample of cord blood. Here the CDR3 reads CAISFGPTEAFF. Here the CDR3 DNA reads TGTGCCATCAGTTTCGGACCGACTGAAGCTTTCTTT.